Presented here are 11 T cell receptor beta chains from one specimen sequenced in a study of blood T cell repertoires in COVID-19. The table came from immunoSEQ multiplex PCR; TCRdb's copy has only in-frame clones and leaves some out. The data hold about 250,000 clones, with around nine tenths observed a single time. The sample taken for sequencing was peripheral blood. These receptors were obtained from a woman aged 55-70 years who had recovered from COVID-19.

This chain uses TRBV7-2 with TRBJ2-5, with 7 bases matching TRBD1. V lost 4 bases to trimming and J lost 5 bases; unmatched junction nucleotides: 10. The CDR3 runs to 15 residues. Germline values: CDR1 SGHTA, CDR2 FQGNSA. The CDR3 sequence: CASSSGPTGFETQYF. As DNA, the CDR3 is TGTGCCAGCAGCTCAGGACCGACAGGGTTCGAGACCCAGTACTTC.

The chain carries TRBV11-2 and TRBJ2-3; no clear D gene. The V gene's germline CDR1 is SGHAT and CDR2 FQNNGV. The CDR3 length is 17 residues. Trimming removed 0 bases at V and 1 base at J, with 14 bases between. CDR3 nucleotides: TGTGCCAGCAGCTTAGATCGGTGGGCTTCTCGCACAGATACGCAGTATTTT. This codes for CASSLDRWASRTDTQYF.

The V gene is TRBV18, the J gene TRBJ1-4; 8 nucleotides align to TRBD1. This CDR3 has 15 residues. V was pared by 5 bases and J by 7 bases, with 9 bases of the junction left unmatched. The germline V gene has CDR1 KGHSH and CDR2 LQKENI. CDR3 amino acids: CASSVNRGSSEKLFF. The CDR3 bases are TGTGCCAGCTCAGTAAACAGGGGGTCTTCTGAAAAACTGTTTTTT. Complete variable domain (other parts from reference TRBV18 and TRBJ1-4): NAGVMQNPRHLVRRRGQEARLRCSPMKGHSHVYWYRQLPEEGLKFMVYLQKENIIDESGMPKERFSAEFPKEGPSILRIQQVVRGDSAAYFCASSVNRGSSEKLFFGSGTQLSVL.

V is TRBV18 and J is TRBJ1-2; D gene unclear. The CDR3 runs to 13 residues. The V and J ends lost 6 bases and 6 bases respectively, with 14 bases between them. Germline V gives CDR1 KGHSH, CDR2 LQKENI. The CDR3: CASSPETWHGYTF. In DNA, the CDR3 is TGTGCCAGCTCCCCCGAAACCTGGCATGGCTACACCTTC.

The rearrangement joins TRBV3-1 (or the pseudogene TRBV3-2) to TRBJ2-1, with a weak D call TRBD1 (5 bases). The CDR3 consists of 16 residues. Trimming cost V 4 bases and J 8 bases, with 21 bases left between them. Per germline, CDR1 LGHDT and CDR2 YNNKEL (reference sequence). The CDR3 DNA sequence: TGTGCCAGCAGCCGCCCGGCCGGCAGGGTTCGCGATGAGCAGTTCTTC. It is translated as CASSRPAGRVRDEQFF.

This sequence joins TRBV3-1 (or the pseudogene TRBV3-2) and TRBJ2-7; 7 bases match TRBD1. Germline V CDR1 and CDR2: LGHDT, YNNKEL (reference sequence). V shed 1 base, J shed 3 bases, and the junction held 0 bases outside the gene matches. There are 13 residues in the CDR3. The CDR3 sequence: CASSQGTGYEQYF. The CDR3 DNA follows: TGTGCCAGCAGCCAAGGGACAGGCTACGAGCAGTACTTC.

The chain has TRBV3-1 (or the pseudogene TRBV3-2) and TRBJ2-7; tentatively, D is TRBD2 (5 bases). The CDR3 totals 16 residues. The ends were cut back, 4 bases at V and 1 base at J, with 17 bases in the middle. Germline V lookup: CDR1 LGHDT, CDR2 YNNKEL (reference sequence). The DNA for the CDR3 is TGTGCCAGCAGCCCCGCGCCGGGGAGAGGGTCCTACGAGCAGTACTTC. It yields the protein CASSPAPGRGSYEQYF.

The chain is built from TRBV5-1 and TRBJ2-5; 9 positions match TRBD1. Trimming took 5 bases from V and 5 from J; bases not matched to a gene: 7. Germline V gene data show CDR1 as SGHRS and CDR2 as YFSETQ. This CDR3 has 14 residues. CDR3 DNA: TGCGCCAGCAGACCAGGACAGGGGAGGGAGACCCAGTACTTC. Translating it yields CASRPGQGRETQYF.

The chain is built from TRBV4-1 and TRBJ1-6; weak D call: TRBD1 (5 bases). This CDR3 comprises 16 residues. V gave up 1 base and J gave up 5 bases, with 12 bases separating them. Germline CDR1 reads MGHRA; CDR2 reads YSYEKL. CDR3 coding DNA: TGCGCCAGCAGCCAAGGAGTATTCAGGGATAATTCACCCCTCCACTTT. Protein sequence: CASSQGVFRDNSPLHF.

This clone was counted a single time. The CDR3 here is CASSIGLGLNTGELFF. The CDR3 nucleotides read TGTGCCAGTAGTATTGGGCTGGGCCTGAACACCGGGGAGCTGTTTTTT. The V and J genes are TRBV19 and TRBJ2-2; D not certain. The CDR3 covers 16 residues. Trimming stripped 3 bases from V and 1 base from J, with 12 bases between. Germline loops: CDR1 LNHDA, CDR2 SQIVND (reference sequence).

This chain uses TRBV7-3 with TRBJ2-1, with TRBD1 identical over 7 bases. J gave up 8 bases and V 1 base, and 8 bases lay outside the gene matches. CDR1 is SGHTA, CDR2 FQGTGA, per germline. The CDR3 contains 15 residues. This CDR3 reads CASSLMGDSGHEQFF. The CDR3 DNA is TGTGCCAGCAGCTTAATGGGGGACAGTGGACATGAGCAGTTCTTC.